This record concerns one T cell receptor beta chain sequence. There is no known antigen for this receptor. Per-nucleotide qualities are absent, and no much larger clonotype sits a single base away. Amplification of TCR beta CDR3 regions was carried out from RNA transcripts. The first round of RT-PCR for the TCR CDR3 was performed with the HTBI primer set and the Qiagen OneStep RT-PCR kit. Libraries were constructed in a second round of multiplex PCR, after which size selection and purification were performed. Libraries were sequenced paired-end with 100 bp reads on an Illumina HiSeq2000. On the authors' methods: SOAPnuke was used to process the raw data, with reads discarded if the reads contained adapters or uncalled bases, had a mean Phred below 15, or lacked an exact constant-primer or identifier match. COPE v1.2.5 was used to merge the high-quality paired reads, and each unique nucleotide sequence was defined as a clonotype. MiTCR v1.1 was used to align the clonotypes against IMGT TRBV, TRBD and TRBJ reference segments. Analysis was restricted to V-J combinations with a frequency above 0.0001, which covered over 98% of repertoires. A TCS score was defined as the ratio of F50 (clonal expansion) to E x V (chaos), with BLOSUM62-based TCRdist applied between CDR3 peptides within each V-J. Welch's t-statistics and random forest reduced fewer than 600 V-J features to 10 to 15, which were used in a naive Bayes classifier (R e1071). TCRdb ran its own pipeline on the public reads, namely fastp trimming at Q25 and MiXCR clone calling, and kept in-frame beta chains. Every CDR3 protein is listed once, alongside the most common genes and DNA of its rows. What appears here as the V and J calls and clone size reflects TCRdb's work, not the paper's. The table for this sample lists under 400,000 distinct CDR3 sequences; around 15% of them were counted only once. The ten largest clones take up about 21% of the sample.

Ophthalmopathy patients had moderately to severely active disease, Clinical Activity Score of at least 3, NOSPECS grade of at least 4, and duration under 3 months. Any patient with an uncontrolled infection, another autoimmune disease, pregnancy or lactation was excluded. Clinical symptoms, serum thyroxine and TRAb, thyroid ultrasound, and orbital computed tomography formed the basis for the diagnoses. PBMCs were separated from about 10 ml of fresh peripheral blood using Ficoll-Paque density gradient centrifugation. Total RNA was extracted with Trizol reagent, and quality was checked on an Agilent 2100 Bioanalyzer. These data come from a study of T cells in Graves' hyperthyroidism and ophthalmopathy (dated by TCRdb to about 2019). Looking at the study overall: Peripheral blood was sampled at the time of initial diagnosis, prior to any treatment. Once sampling was done, hyperthyroidism patients were given methimazole at a starting dose of 30 mg daily, whereas ophthalmopathy patients were given high-dose intravenous methylprednisolone. The approximately 100 discovery patients were randomly split 7:3 into training and test sets. Whether ophthalmopathy could be predicted prospectively was tested in an independent validation cohort made up of some 20 hyperthyroidism patients plus 17 patients who later progressed to ophthalmopathy. To identify distinguishing TCR V-J signatures, a discovery cohort of 100 patients was used, comprising 40 to 45 with Graves' ophthalmopathy and around 60 with stable Graves' hyperthyroidism. In addition, the study compared T-cell repertoires in thyroid tissue and in blood from 6 or 7 Graves' hyperthyroidism patients. The paper reports TCR Vbeta CDR3 sequencing of roughly 140 peripheral blood samples: some 44 ophthalmopathy, about 75 hyperthyroidism and roughly 17 progressor patients. General findings and caveats noted by the study authors: In validation, progression to ophthalmopathy was predicted by the model with about 70% sensitivity and approximately 78% specificity, a median of 6.5 months before onset. In cross-validation, a model built on a 13 V-J signature told ophthalmopathy apart from stable hyperthyroidism with 85% to 90% sensitivity and roughly 82% specificity, and in testing the same model reached 80%/75%. Blood samples also contained most of the expanded thyroid clonotypes (frequency above 0.001), which suggests that blood repertoires may reflect thyroid immune responses. No statistical method was used to fix the sample size in advance, and group allocation was not hidden from the investigators.

According to the germline V gene (reference sequence), CDR1 reads SGHKS and CDR2 reads YYEKEE. V and J are trimmed by 0 bases and 0 bases, and the gene matches miss 6 bases of the junction. The CDR3, cysteine through phenylalanine, is 16 amino acids long. Only the CDR3 portion is preserved as DNA: 48 bases, with reading frame beginning at the first base. The receptor's source is an older woman with Graves' ophthalmopathy. The V gene is TRBV5-5 and the J gene is TRBJ2-7; the junction holds 7 bases that match TRBD2. Sequencing input: blood. CDR3 protein: CASSLAPAGISYEQYF. The sequenced DNA is TGTGCCAGCAGCTTGGCCCCAGCGGGGATCTCCTACGAGCAGTACTTC.